This is a list of T cell receptor beta chains from one sample in a study of blood T cell repertoires in COVID-19. Generated by immunoSEQ multiplex PCR, the TCRdb table keeps only in-frame clones and is missing some. The sample has about 300,000 clones, around 85% seen once. The sequenced material came from peripheral blood. Receptors originate from a human donor with COVID-19, enrolled during active disease. The donor label of this sample is uncertain. CDR3s leave out the opening cysteine and the closing phenylalanine or tryptophan. Each record gives: D gene, V gene, CDR3 protein. The D gene is left open where the match is weak.

d_call: NA
v_call: TRBV3-1/TRBV3-2
cdr3_aa: ASSQVGGPEAF

d_call: TRBD2
v_call: TRBV5-1
cdr3_aa: ASSLNSGSRLADTQY

d_call: NA
v_call: TRBV29-1
cdr3_aa: SVEGAYNEQF

d_call: NA
v_call: TRBV7-9
cdr3_aa: ASSLDLQGYYNEQF

d_call: NA
v_call: TRBV11-3
cdr3_aa: ASSLYGGELF

d_call: NA
v_call: TRBV7-2
cdr3_aa: ASSPRGGATGELF

d_call: NA
v_call: TRBV2
cdr3_aa: ASSAPVDTQY

d_call: TRBD1
v_call: TRBV29-1
cdr3_aa: SVESSPTGALSGYT

d_call: NA
v_call: TRBV6-5
cdr3_aa: ASSYSRGGYGYT

d_call: NA
v_call: TRBV19
cdr3_aa: ASSIVRGTTDTQY

d_call: TRBD1
v_call: TRBV19
cdr3_aa: ASIRTGSYSNQPQH

d_call: NA
v_call: TRBV30
cdr3_aa: AWSPPPEGVEQF

d_call: NA
v_call: TRBV11-3
cdr3_aa: ASSSDGYEQY

d_call: NA
v_call: TRBV7-3
cdr3_aa: ASSLSDTGELF